The count of the clone carrying this T cell receptor beta chain is one. The target antigen is unknown. These data belong to a study of CD8 T cells in ankylosing spondylitis. Study-wide points: Among TCR beta sequences, a motif of several highly homologous variants appeared characteristic of ankylosing spondylitis blood. Previous work reported some of these motif variants in the synovial fluid and blood of reactive arthritis.

The V gene lost 4 bases and the J gene lost 1 base, with 14 bases spanning the gap. The CDR3 is made up of 15 amino acids. Generation of TCR beta libraries employed quantitative 5'-RACE incorporating molecular barcodes. TCRdb fed the 5' RACE reads into MiXCR, producing one record per CDR3 protein. The profile shows about 540,000 distinct CDR3 sequences, roughly 13% of them singletons. V usage is TRBV23-1 and J usage is TRBJ2-7, with a possible D match to TRBD1 (6 bases). TRBV23-1 belongs to the ORF category, with a function that is uncertain. Material for sequencing was blood, either unsorted or a sorted T cell fraction (not recorded which). The sequence was collected from a male donor with ankylosing spondylitis. Here the CDR3 DNA reads TGCGCCAGCAGTCCCAGGGGCAGGACGTCCTACGAGCAGTACTTC. Amino acids: CASSPRGRTSYEQYF.